This T cell receptor beta chain is drawn from a study of T cells in Graves' hyperthyroidism and ophthalmopathy. Study details: The authors collected peripheral blood at initial diagnosis, before any treatment.

RNA transcripts provided the source from which TCR beta CDR3 regions were amplified. TCR CDR3 regions were first amplified by RT-PCR with HTBI primers. TCRdb passed the multiplex PCR reads through MiXCR, listing each CDR3 protein once. The sample gives around 300,000 distinct CDR3 sequences, roughly 13% of which show up once; 7.9% is in the top ten. Study results and caveats: Most thyroid clonotypes expanded above 0.001 appeared in blood too.

Newly diagnosed hyperthyroidism, duration under 2 months, in patients aged 18 to 65. The PBMCs were taken from under 12 ml of fresh peripheral blood. Comment on this clonotype: Its specificity is not known.

CDR3 length equals 11 residues. Trimming took off 4 bases at V and 5 bases at J, with 8 bases between the two ends. Germline V gene sequence: CDR1 DFQATT, CDR2 SNEGSKA (reference sequence). This sequence was found in a woman in her 40s with Graves' hyperthyroidism. The chain carries TRBV20-1 and TRBJ2-5; D not certain. The sequenced sample consisted of blood. CDR3 DNA: TGCAGTGCTACCCCCCCGGAGACCCAGTACTTC. It yields the protein CSATPPETQYF.